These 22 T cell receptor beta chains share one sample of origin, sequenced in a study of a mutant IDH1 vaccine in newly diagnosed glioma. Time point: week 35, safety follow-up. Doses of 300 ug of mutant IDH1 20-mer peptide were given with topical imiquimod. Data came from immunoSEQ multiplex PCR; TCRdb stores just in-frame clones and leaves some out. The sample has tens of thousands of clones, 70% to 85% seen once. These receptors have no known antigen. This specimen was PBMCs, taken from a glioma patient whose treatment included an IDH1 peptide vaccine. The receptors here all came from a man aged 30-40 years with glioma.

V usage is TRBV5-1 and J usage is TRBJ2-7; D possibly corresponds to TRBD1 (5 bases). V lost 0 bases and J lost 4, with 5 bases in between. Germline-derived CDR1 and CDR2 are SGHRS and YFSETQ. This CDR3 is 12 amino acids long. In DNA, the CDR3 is TGCGCCAGCAGCTTGGACAGGTACGAGCAGTACTTC. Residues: CASSLDRYEQYF.

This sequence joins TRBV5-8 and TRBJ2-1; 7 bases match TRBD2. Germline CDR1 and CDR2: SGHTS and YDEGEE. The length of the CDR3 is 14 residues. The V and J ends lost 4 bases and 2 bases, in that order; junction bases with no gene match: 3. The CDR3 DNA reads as TGTGCCAGCAGCCCCGGGACTACCTACAATGAGCAGTTCTTC. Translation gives CASSPGTTYNEQFF.

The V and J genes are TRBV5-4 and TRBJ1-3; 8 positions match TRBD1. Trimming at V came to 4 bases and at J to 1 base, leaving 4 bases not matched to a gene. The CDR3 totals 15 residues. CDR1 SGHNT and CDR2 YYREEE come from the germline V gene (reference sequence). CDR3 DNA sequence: TGTGCCAGCAGCGCGGACAGGGCATCTGGAAACACCATATATTTT. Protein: CASSADRASGNTIYF.

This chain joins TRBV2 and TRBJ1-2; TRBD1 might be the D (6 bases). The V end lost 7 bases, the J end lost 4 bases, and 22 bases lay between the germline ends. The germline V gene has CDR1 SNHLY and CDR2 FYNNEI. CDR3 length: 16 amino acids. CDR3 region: CASTPGGAETVYGYTF. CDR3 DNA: TGTGCCAGCACCCCCGGGGGGGCGGAGACCGTCTATGGCTACACCTTC.

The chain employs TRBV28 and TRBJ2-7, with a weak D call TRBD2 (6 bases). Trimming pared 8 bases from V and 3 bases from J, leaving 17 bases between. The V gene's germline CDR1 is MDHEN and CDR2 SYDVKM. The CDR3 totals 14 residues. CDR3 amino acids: CASGRLWGFYEQYF. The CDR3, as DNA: TGTGCCAGCGGGAGGCTGTGGGGATTCTACGAGCAGTACTTC.

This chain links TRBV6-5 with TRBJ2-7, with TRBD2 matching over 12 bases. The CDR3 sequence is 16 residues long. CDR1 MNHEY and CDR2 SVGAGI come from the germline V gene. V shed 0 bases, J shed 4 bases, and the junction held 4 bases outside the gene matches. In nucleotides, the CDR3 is TGTGCCAGCAGTTACTCGACACTAGCGGGAGGTTACGAGCAGTACTTC. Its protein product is CASSYSTLAGGYEQYF.

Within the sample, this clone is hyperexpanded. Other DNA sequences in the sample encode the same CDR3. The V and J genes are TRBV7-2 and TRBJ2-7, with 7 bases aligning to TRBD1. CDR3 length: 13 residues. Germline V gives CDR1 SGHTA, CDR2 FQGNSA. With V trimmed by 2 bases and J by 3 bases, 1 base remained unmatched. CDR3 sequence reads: CASSLNRGYEQYF. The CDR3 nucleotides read TGTGCCAGCAGCTTAAACAGGGGCTACGAGCAGTACTTC. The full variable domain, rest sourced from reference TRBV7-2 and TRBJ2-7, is GAGVSQSPSNKVTEKGKDVELRCDPISGHTALYWYRQSLGQGLEFLIYFQGNSAPDKSGLPSDRFSAERTGGSVSTLTIQRTQQEDSAVYLCASSLNRGYEQYFGPGTRLTVT.

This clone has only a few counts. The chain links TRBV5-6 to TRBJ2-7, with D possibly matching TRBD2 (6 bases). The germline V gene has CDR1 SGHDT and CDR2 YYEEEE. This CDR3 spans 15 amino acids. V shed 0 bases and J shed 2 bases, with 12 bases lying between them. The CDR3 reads CASSLAGREAYEQYF. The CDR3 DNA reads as TGTGCCAGCAGCTTGGCAGGCAGGGAGGCCTACGAGCAGTACTTC.

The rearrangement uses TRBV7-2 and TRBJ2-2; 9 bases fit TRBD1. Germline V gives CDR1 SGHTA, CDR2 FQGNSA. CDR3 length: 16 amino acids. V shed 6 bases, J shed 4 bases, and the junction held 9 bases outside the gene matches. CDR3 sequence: CASRPRTGEGTGELFF. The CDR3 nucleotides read TGTGCCAGCAGACCCAGGACAGGGGAGGGCACCGGGGAGCTGTTTTTT. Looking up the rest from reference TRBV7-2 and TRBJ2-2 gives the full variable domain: GAGVSQSPSNKVTEKGKDVELRCDPISGHTALYWYRQSLGQGLEFLIYFQGNSAPDKSGLPSDRFSAERTGGSVSTLTIQRTQQEDSAVYLCASRPRTGEGTGELFFGEGSRLTVL.

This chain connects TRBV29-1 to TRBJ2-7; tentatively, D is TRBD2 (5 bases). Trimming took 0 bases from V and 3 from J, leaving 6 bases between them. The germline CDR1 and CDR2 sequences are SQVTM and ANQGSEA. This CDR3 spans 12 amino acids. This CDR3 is CSVEDGSYEQYF. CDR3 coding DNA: TGCAGCGTTGAAGATGGGAGCTACGAGCAGTACTTC.

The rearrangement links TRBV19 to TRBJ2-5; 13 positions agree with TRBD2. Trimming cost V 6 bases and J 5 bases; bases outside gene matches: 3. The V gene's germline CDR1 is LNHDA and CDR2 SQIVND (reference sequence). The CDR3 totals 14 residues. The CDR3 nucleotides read TGTGCCAGTAGACTAGCGGGAGGGCTCGAGACCCAGTACTTC. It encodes CASRLAGGLETQYF. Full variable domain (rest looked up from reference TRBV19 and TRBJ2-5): DGGITQSPKYLFRKEGQNVTLSCEQNLNHDAMYWYRQDPGQGLRLIYYSQIVNDFQKGDIAEGYSVSREKKESFPLTVTSAQKNPTAFYLCASRLAGGLETQYFGPGTRLLVL.

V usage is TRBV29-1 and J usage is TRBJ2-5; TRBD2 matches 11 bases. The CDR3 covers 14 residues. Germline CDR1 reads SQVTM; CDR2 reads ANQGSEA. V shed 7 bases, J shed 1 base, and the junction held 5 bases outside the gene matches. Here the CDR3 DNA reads TGCAGCGCTGCCCTAGCGGGAGGCCAAGAGACCCAGTACTTC. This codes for CSAALAGGQETQYF. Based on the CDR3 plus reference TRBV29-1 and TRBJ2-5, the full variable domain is SAVISQKPSRDICQRGTSLTIQCQVDSQVTMMFWYRQQPGQSLTLIATANQGSEATYESGFVIDKFPISRPNLTFSTLTVSNMSPEDSSIYLCSAALAGGQETQYFGPGTRLLVL.

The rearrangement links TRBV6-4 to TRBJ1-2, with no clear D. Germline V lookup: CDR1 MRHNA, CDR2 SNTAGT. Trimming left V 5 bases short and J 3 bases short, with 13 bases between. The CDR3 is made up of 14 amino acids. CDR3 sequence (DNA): TGTGCCAGCAGTCCCGGCCCAGAGTACTATGGCTACACCTTC. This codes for CASSPGPEYYGYTF.

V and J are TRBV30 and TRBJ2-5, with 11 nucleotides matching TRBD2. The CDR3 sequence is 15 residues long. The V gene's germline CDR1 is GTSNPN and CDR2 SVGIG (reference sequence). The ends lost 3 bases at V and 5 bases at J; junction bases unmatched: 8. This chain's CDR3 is CAWSLETSGTETQYF. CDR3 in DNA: TGTGCCTGGAGCCTGGAGACTAGCGGGACGGAGACCCAGTACTTC.

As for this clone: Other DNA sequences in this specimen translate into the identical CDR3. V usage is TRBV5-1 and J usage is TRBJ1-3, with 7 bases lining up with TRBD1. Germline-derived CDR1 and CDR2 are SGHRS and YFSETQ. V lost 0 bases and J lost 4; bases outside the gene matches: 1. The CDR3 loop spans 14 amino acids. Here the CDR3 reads CASSLAGGGNTIYF. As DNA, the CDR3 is TGCGCCAGCAGCTTGGCAGGGGGAGGAAACACCATATATTTT.

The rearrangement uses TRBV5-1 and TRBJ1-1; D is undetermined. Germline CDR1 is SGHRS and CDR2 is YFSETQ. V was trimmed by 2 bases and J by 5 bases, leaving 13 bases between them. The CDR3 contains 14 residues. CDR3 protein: CASSLNGAETEAFF. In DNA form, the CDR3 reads TGCGCCAGCAGCTTAAATGGCGCAGAAACTGAAGCTTTCTTT. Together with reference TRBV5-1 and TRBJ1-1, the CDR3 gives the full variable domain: KAGVTQTPRYLIKTRGQQVTLSCSPISGHRSVSWYQQTPGQGLQFLFEYFSETQRNKGNFPGRFSGRQFSNSRSEMNVSTLELGDSALYLCASSLNGAETEAFFGQGTRLTVV.

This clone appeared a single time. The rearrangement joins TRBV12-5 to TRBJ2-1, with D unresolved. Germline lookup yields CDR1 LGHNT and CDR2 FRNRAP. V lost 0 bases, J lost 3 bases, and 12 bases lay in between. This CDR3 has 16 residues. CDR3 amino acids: CASGLVGYGDYNEQFF. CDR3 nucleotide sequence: TGTGCTAGTGGTTTGGTGGGGTATGGGGACTACAATGAGCAGTTCTTC.

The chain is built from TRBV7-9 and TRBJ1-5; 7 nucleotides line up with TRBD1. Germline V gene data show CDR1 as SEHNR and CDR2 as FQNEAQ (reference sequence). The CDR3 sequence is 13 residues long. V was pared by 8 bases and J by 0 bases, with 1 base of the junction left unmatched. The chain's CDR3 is CASGDSSNQPQHF. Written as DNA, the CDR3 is TGTGCCAGCGGGGACAGTAGCAATCAGCCCCAGCATTTT.

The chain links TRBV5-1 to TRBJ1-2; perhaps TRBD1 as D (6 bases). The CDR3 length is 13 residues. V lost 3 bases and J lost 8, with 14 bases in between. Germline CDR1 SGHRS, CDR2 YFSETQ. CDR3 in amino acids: CASSWGQADGYTF. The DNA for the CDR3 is TGCGCCAGCAGCTGGGGGCAGGCAGACGGCTACACCTTC.

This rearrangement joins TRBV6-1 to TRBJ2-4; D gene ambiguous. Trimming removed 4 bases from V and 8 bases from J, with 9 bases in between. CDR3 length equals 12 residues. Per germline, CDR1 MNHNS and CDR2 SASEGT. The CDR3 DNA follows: TGTGCCAGCAGTGTGCCTAGTGACATTCAGTACTTC. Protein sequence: CASSVPSDIQYF.

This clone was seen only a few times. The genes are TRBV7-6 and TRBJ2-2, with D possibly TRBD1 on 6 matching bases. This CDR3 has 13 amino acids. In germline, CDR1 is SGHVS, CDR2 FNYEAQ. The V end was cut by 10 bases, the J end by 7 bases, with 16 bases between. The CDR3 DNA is TGTGCCACCCAGGGGTTGTGGGACGGGGAGCTGTTTTTT. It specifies CATQGLWDGELFF.

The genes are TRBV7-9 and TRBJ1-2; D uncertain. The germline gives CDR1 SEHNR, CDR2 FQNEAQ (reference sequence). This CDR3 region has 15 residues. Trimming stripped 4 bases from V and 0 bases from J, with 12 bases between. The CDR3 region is CASSSSFGANYGYTF. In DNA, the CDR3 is TGTGCCAGCAGCTCCTCTTTCGGGGCTAACTATGGCTACACCTTC.